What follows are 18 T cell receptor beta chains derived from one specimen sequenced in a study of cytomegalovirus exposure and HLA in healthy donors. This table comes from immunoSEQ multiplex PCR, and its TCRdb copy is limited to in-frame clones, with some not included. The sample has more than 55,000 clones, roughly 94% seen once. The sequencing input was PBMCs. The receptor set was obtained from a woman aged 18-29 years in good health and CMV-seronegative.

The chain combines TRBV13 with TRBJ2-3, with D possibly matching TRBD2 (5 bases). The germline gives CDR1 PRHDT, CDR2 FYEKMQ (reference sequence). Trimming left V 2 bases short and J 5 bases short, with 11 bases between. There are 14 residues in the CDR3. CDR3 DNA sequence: TGTGCCAGCAGCTTATACGGGGTTAGAGATACGCAGTATTTT. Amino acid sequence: CASSLYGVRDTQYF.

DNA for the CDR3: TGTGCCAGCAGTCCCCTACCCAATGAGCAGTTCTTC. Residues: CASSPLPNEQFF. The chain couples TRBV27 to TRBJ2-1, with D uncertain. The CDR3 is made up of 12 amino acids. Trimming removed 5 bases from V and 6 bases from J, with 8 bases in between. Germline V gene sequence: CDR1 MNHEY, CDR2 SMNVEV (reference sequence).

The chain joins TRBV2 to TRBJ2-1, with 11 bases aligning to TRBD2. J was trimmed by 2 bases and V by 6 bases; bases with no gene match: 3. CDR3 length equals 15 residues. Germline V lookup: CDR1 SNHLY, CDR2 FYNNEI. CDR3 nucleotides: TGTGCCAGCAGGGATAGCGGGGGGGCCTACAATGAGCAGTTCTTC. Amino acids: CASRDSGGAYNEQFF.

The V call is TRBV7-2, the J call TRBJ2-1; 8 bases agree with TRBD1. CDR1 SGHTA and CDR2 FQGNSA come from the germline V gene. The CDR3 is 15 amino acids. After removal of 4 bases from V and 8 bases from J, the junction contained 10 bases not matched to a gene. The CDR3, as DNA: TGTGCCAGCAGCTACATCGGACAGGGTAGCGATGAGCAGTTCTTC. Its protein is CASSYIGQGSDEQFF.

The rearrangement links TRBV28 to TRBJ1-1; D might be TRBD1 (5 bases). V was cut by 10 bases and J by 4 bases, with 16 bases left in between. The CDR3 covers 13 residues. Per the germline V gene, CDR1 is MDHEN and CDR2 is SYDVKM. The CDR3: CATHGGVGTEAFF. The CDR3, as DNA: TGTGCCACCCATGGGGGGGTCGGCACTGAAGCTTTCTTT. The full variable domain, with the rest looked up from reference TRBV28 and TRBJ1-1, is DVKVTQSSRYLVKRTGEKVFLECVQDMDHENMFWYRQDPGLGLRLIYFSYDVKMKEKGDIPEGYSVSREKKERFSLILESASTNQTSMYLCATHGGVGTEAFFGQGTRLTVV.

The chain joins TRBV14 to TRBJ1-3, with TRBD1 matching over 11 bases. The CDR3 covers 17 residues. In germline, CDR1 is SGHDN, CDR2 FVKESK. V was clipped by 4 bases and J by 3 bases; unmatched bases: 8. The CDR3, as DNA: TGTGCCAGCAGCCCCGGACAGGGGGCGAAAGGTGGAAACACCATATATTTT. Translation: CASSPGQGAKGGNTIYF.

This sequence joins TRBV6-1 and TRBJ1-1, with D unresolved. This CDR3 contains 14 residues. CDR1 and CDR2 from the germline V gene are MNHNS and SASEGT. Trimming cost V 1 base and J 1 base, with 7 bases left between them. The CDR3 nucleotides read TGTGCCAGCAGTGAAGTGGGAGGGAACACTGAAGCTTTCTTT. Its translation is CASSEVGGNTEAFF.

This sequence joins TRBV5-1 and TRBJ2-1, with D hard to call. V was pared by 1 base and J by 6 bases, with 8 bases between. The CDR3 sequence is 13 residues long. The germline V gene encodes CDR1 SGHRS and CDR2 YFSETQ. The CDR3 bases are TGCGCCAGCAGCTTGAAAAACAGCAATGAGCAGTTCTTC. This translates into CASSLKNSNEQFF.

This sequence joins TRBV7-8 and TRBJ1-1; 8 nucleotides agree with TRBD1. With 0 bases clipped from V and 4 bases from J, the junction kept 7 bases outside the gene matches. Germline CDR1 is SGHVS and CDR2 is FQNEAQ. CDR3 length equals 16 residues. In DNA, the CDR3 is TGTGCCAGCAGCTTAGCGGCAGGGGGCAGGGTCACTGAAGCTTTCTTT. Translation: CASSLAAGGRVTEAFF.

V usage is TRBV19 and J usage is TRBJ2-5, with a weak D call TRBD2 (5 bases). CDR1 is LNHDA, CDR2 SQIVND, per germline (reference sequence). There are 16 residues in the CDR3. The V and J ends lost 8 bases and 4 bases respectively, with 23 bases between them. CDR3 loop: CASQRINGGASETQYF. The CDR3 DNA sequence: TGTGCCAGTCAACGAATAAACGGAGGCGCCTCAGAGACCCAGTACTTC.

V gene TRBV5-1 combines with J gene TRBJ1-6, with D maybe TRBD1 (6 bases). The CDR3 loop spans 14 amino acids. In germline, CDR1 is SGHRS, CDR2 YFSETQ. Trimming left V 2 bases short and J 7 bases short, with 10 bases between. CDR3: CASSFYTGNSPLHF. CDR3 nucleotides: TGCGCCAGCAGCTTTTACACAGGGAATTCACCCCTCCACTTT. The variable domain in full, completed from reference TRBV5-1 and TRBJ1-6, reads KAGVTQTPRYLIKTRGQQVTLSCSPISGHRSVSWYQQTPGQGLQFLFEYFSETQRNKGNFPGRFSGRQFSNSRSEMNVSTLELGDSALYLCASSFYTGNSPLHFGNGTRLTVT.

In nucleotides, the CDR3 is TGTGCCAGCAGTTTATCCAGCGGGGGGGCGGCGAACACCGGGGAGCTGTTTTTT. It encodes CASSLSSGGAANTGELFF. This chain uses TRBV27 with TRBJ2-2; 10 bases map to TRBD2. V was clipped by 0 bases and J by 0 bases; unmatched bases: 4. Per germline, CDR1 MNHEY and CDR2 SMNVEV (reference sequence). The CDR3 consists of 18 residues.

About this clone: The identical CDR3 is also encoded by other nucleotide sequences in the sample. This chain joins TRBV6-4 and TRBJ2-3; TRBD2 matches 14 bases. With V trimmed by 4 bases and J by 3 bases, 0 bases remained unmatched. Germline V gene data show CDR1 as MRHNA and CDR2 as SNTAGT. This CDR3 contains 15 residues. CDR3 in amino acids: CASSGTSGGTDTQYF. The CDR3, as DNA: TGTGCCAGCAGTGGGACTAGCGGGGGGACAGATACGCAGTATTTT.

DNA for the CDR3: TGTGCCAGCAGTAAGGACGGACAGGTGGTAGAGACCCAGTACTTC. It codes for CASSKDGQVVETQYF. This chain joins TRBV6-1 and TRBJ2-5, with 7 bases that match TRBD1. CDR1 and CDR2 from the germline V gene are MNHNS and SASEGT. This CDR3 is built from 15 residues. V gave up 5 bases and J gave up 4 bases; unmatched junction bases: 10.

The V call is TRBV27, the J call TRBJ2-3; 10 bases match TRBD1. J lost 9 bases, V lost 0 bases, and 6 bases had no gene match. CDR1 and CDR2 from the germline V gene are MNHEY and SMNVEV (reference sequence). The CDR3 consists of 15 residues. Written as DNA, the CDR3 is TGTGCCAGCAGTTTATCGTTTGGGACAGGGGACACGCAGTATTTT. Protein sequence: CASSLSFGTGDTQYF.

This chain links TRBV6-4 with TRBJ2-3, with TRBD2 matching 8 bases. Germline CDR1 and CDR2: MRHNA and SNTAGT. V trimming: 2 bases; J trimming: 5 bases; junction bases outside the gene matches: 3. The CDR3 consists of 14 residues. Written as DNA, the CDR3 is TGTGCCAGCAGTGACGCGGGGGGCCAAGATACGCAGTATTTT. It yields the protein CASSDAGGQDTQYF.

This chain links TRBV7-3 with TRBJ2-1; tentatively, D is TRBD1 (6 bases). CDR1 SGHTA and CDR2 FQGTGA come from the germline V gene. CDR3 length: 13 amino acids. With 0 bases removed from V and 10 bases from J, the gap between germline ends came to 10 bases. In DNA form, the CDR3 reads TGTGCCAGCAGCTTAACCTCAGGGGTAGAGCAGTTCTTC. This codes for CASSLTSGVEQFF.

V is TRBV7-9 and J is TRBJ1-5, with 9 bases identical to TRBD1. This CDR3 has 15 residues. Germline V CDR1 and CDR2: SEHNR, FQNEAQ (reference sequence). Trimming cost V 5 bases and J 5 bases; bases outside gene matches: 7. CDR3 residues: CASSPPGTGHQPQHF. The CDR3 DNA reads TGTGCCAGCAGCCCCCCCGGGACAGGGCATCAGCCCCAGCATTTT. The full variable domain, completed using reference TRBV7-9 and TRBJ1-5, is DTGVSQNPRHKITKRGQNVTFRCDPISEHNRLYWYRQTLGQGPEFLTYFQNEAQLEKSRLLSDRFSAERPKGSFSTLEIQRTEQGDSAMYLCASSPPGTGHQPQHFGDGTRLSIL.